Below, 30 T cell receptor beta chains from the same sample are listed, as sequenced in a study of blood T cell repertoires in COVID-19. Only in-frame clones appear in the TCRdb table, and some are missing; sequencing was by immunoSEQ multiplex PCR. The sample yields around 380,000 clones, roughly 86% seen once. The sample comprised peripheral blood. The receptors originated from a human donor with acute or convalescent COVID-19. The donor label of this sample is uncertain.

This clone was detected only a few times. The genes are TRBV29-1 and TRBJ1-1, with 10 bases identical to TRBD1. The ends lost 0 bases at V and 4 bases at J; junction bases unmatched: 20. Germline assignment: CDR1 SQVTM and CDR2 ANQGSEA. This CDR3 comprises 20 residues. The CDR3 sequence is CSVEDPPSGTGEWGATEAFF. In DNA form, the CDR3 reads TGCAGCGTTGAAGACCCTCCCTCCGGGACAGGGGAGTGGGGTGCCACTGAAGCTTTCTTT.

This clone occurred once. The chain has TRBV7-2 and TRBJ1-3; D unresolved. V shed 0 bases and J shed 0 bases, with 6 bases lying between them. CDR1 is SGHTA and CDR2 is FQGNSA in the germline V gene. CDR3 size: 15 residues. CDR3 sequence: CASSLATGSGNTIYF. CDR3 DNA sequence: TGTGCCAGCAGCTTAGCCACGGGCTCTGGAAACACCATATATTTT.

A word on this clone: Other DNA sequences within the sample encode an identical CDR3. The CDR3 bases are TGCGCCAGCAGGACAGGGAACTATGGCTACACCTTC. Its translation: CASRTGNYGYTF. This chain links TRBV10-2 with TRBJ1-2; 7 bases match TRBD1. Germline V CDR1 and CDR2: WSHSY, SAAADI. The CDR3 length is 12 residues. V shed 6 bases, J shed 2 bases, and the junction held 0 bases outside the gene matches.

This rearrangement joins TRBV5-1 to TRBJ2-1, with D tentatively TRBD1 (5 bases). Trimming removed 4 bases at V and 6 bases at J, with 14 bases between. Germline V gives CDR1 SGHRS, CDR2 YFSETQ. CDR3 length: 14 amino acids. The CDR3, as DNA: TGCGCCAGCAGCCGACTCGCTAGGGGCAATGAGCAGTTCTTC. It codes for CASSRLARGNEQFF.

Here the CDR3 DNA reads TGTGCCAGCAGCCAAGATAGGAGCGGGACAGGGTCAGATACGCAGTATTTT. Encoded protein: CASSQDRSGTGSDTQYF. This chain connects TRBV3-1 (or the pseudogene TRBV3-2) to TRBJ2-3, with 9 bases matching TRBD1. This CDR3 has 17 residues. The V segment lost 0 bases and the J segment 4 bases; nucleotides outside the gene matches: 8. Germline loops: CDR1 LGHDT, CDR2 YNNKEL (reference sequence).

A single count supports this clone. V is TRBV3-1 (or the pseudogene TRBV3-2) and J is TRBJ1-5, with a possible D match to TRBD1 (5 bases). V lost 2 bases and J 1 base, leaving 9 bases between the germline ends. Germline assignment: CDR1 LGHDT and CDR2 YNNKEL (reference sequence). The CDR3 runs 15 residues. CDR3 coding DNA: TGTGCCAGCAGCCAATACGGGGGGAGCAATCAGCCCCAGCATTTT. This encodes CASSQYGGSNQPQHF.

This chain links TRBV7-2 with TRBJ2-1, with D possibly TRBD1 on 6 matching bases. The germline V and J ends were trimmed by 3 bases and 9 bases, with 18 bases remaining between them. The germline gives CDR1 SGHTA, CDR2 FQGNSA. This CDR3 contains 15 residues. CDR3 sequence reads: CASSFSSQGRGEQFF. The CDR3 DNA reads TGTGCCAGCAGCTTTAGTTCACAGGGTCGCGGTGAGCAGTTCTTC.

The chain links TRBV7-9 to TRBJ1-1; D unresolved. The CDR3 is 14 residues long. The germline V gene has CDR1 SEHNR and CDR2 FQNEAQ (reference sequence). V lost 0 bases and J 4 bases, leaving 9 bases between the germline ends. The CDR3 protein is CASSLAIAITEAFF. The CDR3 DNA follows: TGTGCCAGCAGCTTAGCGATTGCTATCACTGAAGCTTTCTTT.

This chain links TRBV6-5 with TRBJ2-5, with D perhaps matching TRBD2 (5 bases). V was trimmed by 2 bases and J by 0 bases, leaving 10 bases between them. The CDR3 length is 15 residues. CDR1 is MNHEY, CDR2 SVGAGI, per germline. CDR3: CASSYGESHQETQYF. The CDR3 DNA reads as TGTGCCAGCAGTTACGGGGAGAGCCACCAAGAGACCCAGTACTTC.

This clone was seen only a few times. The chain carries TRBV7-2 and TRBJ1-1; D remains ambiguous. This CDR3 is 13 amino acids long. V lost 2 bases, J lost 6 bases, and 10 bases lay in between. The germline CDR1 and CDR2 sequences are SGHTA and FQGNSA. The CDR3 region has the DNA TGTGCCAGCAGCTTATTCCCGGGTCCTGAAGCTTTCTTT. Translating it yields CASSLFPGPEAFF.

The chain uses TRBV11-1 and TRBJ1-1; 7 positions match TRBD1. The CDR3 consists of 14 residues. V dropped 6 bases and J dropped 4; count of bases not matched to a gene: 8. Germline lookup yields CDR1 SGHAT and CDR2 FQDESV (reference sequence). CDR3: CASRMKGAGTEAFF. The CDR3 DNA reads TGTGCCAGCAGGATGAAGGGGGCCGGCACTGAAGCTTTCTTT.

The chain combines TRBV18 with TRBJ1-1; 7 bases line up with TRBD1. The CDR3 has 15 residues. The V segment lost 1 base and the J segment 3 bases; nucleotides outside the gene matches: 5. Germline CDR1 is KGHSH and CDR2 is LQKENI. The CDR3 sequence is CASSPLRQGDTEAFF. As DNA, the CDR3 is TGTGCCAGCTCACCACTTCGGCAGGGGGACACTGAAGCTTTCTTT.

The chain couples TRBV6-5 to TRBJ1-6, with unresolved D. This CDR3 is 14 amino acids long. Germline V CDR1 and CDR2: MNHEY, SVGAGI. Between the trimmed V and J ends, which lost 7 bases and 5 bases, there was a span of 12 bases. The CDR3 DNA sequence: TGTGCCAGCATCGAGAGGCTCCATAATTCACCCCTCCACTTT. It encodes CASIERLHNSPLHF.

This rearrangement joins TRBV6-2 or TRBV6-3 to TRBJ2-2, with a possible D match to TRBD1 (6 bases). The CDR3 runs 15 residues. V lost 3 bases and J 5 bases, leaving 13 bases between the germline ends. Germline CDR1 MNHEY, CDR2 SVGEGT. In DNA form, the CDR3 reads TGTGCCAGCAGTTATTGGGGGCTAGGGACCGGGGAGCTGTTTTTT. It yields the protein CASSYWGLGTGELFF.

The V call is TRBV7-8, the J call TRBJ2-7; TRBD1 is a possible D gene (5 bases). This CDR3 has 13 amino acids. Germline V gene data show CDR1 as SGHVS and CDR2 as FQNEAQ. The V end lost 1 base, the J end lost 5 bases, and 9 bases lay between the germline ends. CDR3 sequence: CASSLEGAHEQYF. In DNA form, the CDR3 reads TGTGCCAGCAGCTTAGAAGGGGCCCACGAGCAGTACTTC.

CDR3 coding DNA: TGTGCCAGCAGTTTTGGGGGGGGGAGCTATGGCTACACCTTC. Protein product: CASSFGGGSYGYTF. The V call is TRBV28, the J call TRBJ1-2; TRBD1 might be the D (5 bases). Germline-derived CDR1 and CDR2 are MDHEN and SYDVKM. This CDR3 contains 14 residues. Trimming cost V 3 bases and J 4 bases, with 12 bases left between them.

The rearrangement joins TRBV10-2 to TRBJ2-1, with 9 bases that match TRBD1. CDR1 and CDR2 (germline): WSHSY, SAAADI. J gave up 4 bases and V 3 bases, and 4 bases lay outside the gene matches. The CDR3 consists of 15 residues. The CDR3: CASSDPGQGYNEQFF. The CDR3 DNA reads TGCGCCAGCAGTGACCCGGGACAGGGTTACAATGAGCAGTTCTTC.

The chain uses TRBV18 and TRBJ2-2; perhaps TRBD1 as D (5 bases). There are 17 residues in the CDR3. The V gene lost 2 bases and the J gene lost 4 bases, with 17 bases spanning the gap. From germline, CDR1 is KGHSH and CDR2 LQKENI. CDR3 region: CASSPNLQGWGTGELFF. The CDR3 bases are TGTGCCAGCTCACCAAATCTCCAGGGATGGGGCACCGGGGAGCTGTTTTTT.

V and J are TRBV19 and TRBJ1-5; D unclear. The CDR3 spans 14 residues. V lost 7 bases and J lost 7, with 17 bases in between. In germline, CDR1 is LNHDA, CDR2 SQIVND (reference sequence). CDR3 protein: CASKFLEDHQPQHF. CDR3 in DNA: TGTGCCAGTAAATTTCTGGAGGATCACCAGCCCCAGCATTTT.

This clone appeared once. The rearrangement joins TRBV29-1 to TRBJ1-1, with unresolved D. V lost 4 bases to trimming and J lost 0 bases, with 9 bases between them. Germline CDR1 reads SQVTM; CDR2 reads ANQGSEA. The CDR3 runs 13 residues. The CDR3 bases are TGCAGCGTTGCCCCCGGGTTGAACACTGAAGCTTTCTTT. The encoded protein is CSVAPGLNTEAFF.

This chain links TRBV19 with TRBJ2-7; 7 positions match TRBD2. Germline loops: CDR1 LNHDA, CDR2 SQIVND (reference sequence). V dropped 0 bases and J dropped 2; count of bases not matched to a gene: 7. The CDR3 length is 16 residues. CDR3 in DNA: TGTGCCAGTAGTATAGACACTAGCGTGGGACCCTACGAGCAGTACTTC. It is translated as CASSIDTSVGPYEQYF.

The CDR3 loop reads CASSAGFYGYTF. The CDR3 DNA reads TGTGCCAGCAGTGCGGGGTTCTATGGCTACACCTTC. The chain combines TRBV12-3 or TRBV12-4 with TRBJ1-2; no reliable D call. The CDR3 is made up of 12 amino acids. V lost 5 bases, J lost 4 bases, and 8 bases lay in between.

J is TRBJ2-3 and V is TRBV28; 9 nucleotides agree with TRBD2. The germline gives CDR1 MDHEN, CDR2 SYDVKM. Trimming removed 5 bases from V and 5 bases from J; junction bases left unmatched: 11. This CDR3 has 16 residues. Here the CDR3 reads CASSLGAGGFIDTQYF. In nucleotides, the CDR3 is TGTGCCAGCAGTCTAGGGGCGGGGGGGTTTATAGATACGCAGTATTTT.

This clone came up a few times. The J gene is TRBJ1-1, the V gene TRBV18; D is undetermined. The CDR3 loop spans 19 amino acids. The germline V gene encodes CDR1 KGHSH and CDR2 LQKENI. Deletions cut 1 base from V and 4 bases from J, with 25 bases between. CDR3 sequence (DNA): TGTGCCAGCTCACCACGGGCAGTAGGTGAAGTTGTCATGTCCACTGAAGCTTTCTTT. Encoded protein: CASSPRAVGEVVMSTEAFF.

This rearrangement joins TRBV28 to TRBJ1-2; D may be TRBD1 (6 bases). Germline CDR1 is MDHEN and CDR2 is SYDVKM. The CDR3 sequence is 11 residues long. V lost 6 bases to trimming and J lost 8 bases, with 10 bases between them. This chain's CDR3 is CASRFGQGYTF. The DNA of the CDR3 is TGTGCCAGCAGATTCGGACAGGGCTACACCTTC.

The chain recombines TRBV5-1 with TRBJ1-6, with D tentatively TRBD1 (5 bases). This CDR3 spans 12 amino acids. Germline values: CDR1 SGHRS, CDR2 YFSETQ. Trimming cost V 0 bases and J 10 bases, with 5 bases left between them. The CDR3 region is CASSLEGSPLHF. CDR3 nucleotide sequence: TGCGCCAGCAGCTTGGAGGGGTCACCCCTCCACTTT.

This chain joins TRBV16 and TRBJ1-5, with a tentative D call TRBD1 (5 bases). The CDR3 runs 15 residues. Trimming left V 3 bases short and J 4 bases short, with 13 bases between. Germline V CDR1 and CDR2: KGHSY, FQNENV. The CDR3 loop reads CASSQGRVVNQPQHF. The CDR3, as DNA: TGTGCCAGCAGCCAGGGCAGGGTTGTGAATCAGCCCCAGCATTTT.

The chain joins TRBV7-2 to TRBJ1-2; D is uncertain. The germline V and J ends were trimmed by 1 base and 7 bases, with 16 bases remaining between them. CDR1 is SGHTA, CDR2 FQGNSA, per germline. The CDR3 length is 15 residues. CDR3 coding DNA: TGTGCCAGCAGCTTAGGGCCAGGCCCCACCGGTGGCTACACCTTC. Protein: CASSLGPGPTGGYTF. Full variable domain (remainder filled in from reference TRBV7-2 and TRBJ1-2): GAGVSQSPSNKVTEKGKDVELRCDPISGHTALYWYRQSLGQGLEFLIYFQGNSAPDKSGLPSDRFSAERTGGSVSTLTIQRTQQEDSAVYLCASSLGPGPTGGYTFGSGTRLTVV.

CDR3 sequence (DNA): TGTGCCAGCTCATTTCCGGGCTCCTACGAGCAGTACTTC. Encoded protein: CASSFPGSYEQYF. The chain is built from TRBV18 and TRBJ2-7; D is unclear. The germline CDR1 and CDR2 sequences are KGHSH and LQKENI. V was cut by 5 bases and J by 0 bases, with 8 bases left in between. The CDR3 has 13 amino acids.

The chain joins TRBV7-2 to TRBJ2-1, with 12 bases that match TRBD2. CDR3 size: 15 residues. Losses at the gene ends were 5 bases for V and 8 bases for J; bases not matched to a gene: 7. Germline V lookup: CDR1 SGHTA, CDR2 FQGNSA. The CDR3 DNA reads as TGTGCCAGCAGCACAAGACTAGCGGGAGTTTATGAGCAGTTCTTC. Its protein is CASSTRLAGVYEQFF.